This T cell receptor (beta chain) was found in a study of Ad26.COV2.S vaccination and SARS-CoV-2 variants. As for the study in general: The vaccine Ad26.COV2.S was put into the muscle once, or twice with 56 days between.

General study results and limits: Spike-specific TCR breadth ran higher among vaccine recipients than placebo recipients. Analyses that measured TCR breadth and depth may have underestimated total T cell responses.

Sequencing was performed with immunoSEQ multiplex PCR; in TCRdb, only in-frame clones are kept and a portion is missing. The sample records some 480,000 clones, 87% being singletons. In the case of this clone: Antigen: not known.

The CDR3 runs to 15 residues. V dropped 0 bases and J dropped 6; count of bases not matched to a gene: 3. Germline V gene data show CDR1 as SGHTA and CDR2 as FQGNSA. Treatment described: approximately 18 received Ad26.COV2.S at low or high dose, single or two shots; roughly 5 received placebo; per-sample allocation not given. The samples date from day 63 after the first vaccine or placebo injection. It was Wuhan-strain SARS-CoV-2 spike that the Ad26 vaccine vector expressed. This chain connects TRBV7-2 to TRBJ2-1; 9 nucleotides match TRBD2. The clonotype originates from a person aged 18-60 years who received the Ad26.COV2.S COVID-19 vaccine or a placebo. The sequencing used peripheral blood, collected in a trial of Ad26.COV2.S vaccine versus placebo. The CDR3 sequence is CASSLASGSFNEQFF. Here the CDR3 DNA reads TGTGCCAGCAGCTTAGCTAGCGGGAGTTTCAATGAGCAGTTCTTC.